Each of the 16 T cell receptor beta chains below was sequenced from the same sample in a study of technical replicates of blood from a few donors. Assay used: immunoSEQ multiplex PCR; TCRdb lists only in-frame clones, some missing. The repertoire holds about 81,000 clones, with approximately 94% as singletons. The sequencing input was T cells isolated from PBMCs. Receptor source: a human donor in good health.

With respect to this clone: As the CDR3 is not closed by the conserved phenylalanine or tryptophan, this likely results from a read error. The limits of the CDR3 on the DNA are not certain, so only TCRdb's listed CDR3 is given. The chain links TRBV23-1 to TRBJ1-1. TRBV23-1 belongs to the ORF category, with a function that is uncertain. The CDR3 numbers 13 amino acids, ends counted. The CDR3 is CASSQLAPGPFLT.

The chain combines TRBV7-9 with TRBJ2-1, with TRBD1 matching 7 bases. J gave up 7 bases and V 5 bases, and 8 bases lay outside the gene matches. The CDR3 is 14 residues long. In germline, CDR1 is SEHNR, CDR2 FQNEAQ (reference sequence). The CDR3: CASSQDREYNEQFF. Written as DNA, the CDR3 is TGTGCCAGCAGCCAAGACAGGGAGTATAATGAGCAGTTCTTC.

J is TRBJ2-7 and V is TRBV7-9; D call uncertain. Trimming took 5 bases from V and 0 from J, leaving 17 bases between them. Germline V gene data show CDR1 as SEHNR and CDR2 as FQNEAQ (reference sequence). The CDR3 length is 16 residues. CDR3 sequence reads: CASSPSRPYSSYEQYF. CDR3 DNA sequence: TGTGCCAGCAGCCCGAGCAGACCGTACAGCTCCTACGAGCAGTACTTC. The full variable domain, completed using reference TRBV7-9 and TRBJ2-7, is DTGVSQNPRHKITKRGQNVTFRCDPISEHNRLYWYRQTLGQGPEFLTYFQNEAQLEKSRLLSDRFSAERPKGSFSTLEIQRTEQGDSAMYLCASSPSRPYSSYEQYFGPGTRLTVT.

This chain connects TRBV6-5 to TRBJ2-1; a possible D gene is TRBD1 (7 bases). Germline CDR1 is MNHEY and CDR2 is SVGAGI. V was shortened by 2 bases and J by 8 bases, with 16 bases between the two germline ends. CDR3 length equals 15 residues. CDR3 region: CASSYGLGGGDEQFF. The CDR3 coding sequence is TGTGCCAGCAGTTACGGGCTAGGGGGCGGGGATGAGCAGTTCTTC.

This sequence joins TRBV10-3 and TRBJ2-5, with D tentatively TRBD2 (7 bases). V lost 10 bases and J 1 base, leaving 16 bases between the germline ends. CDR3 length equals 14 residues. Germline CDR1 ENHRY, CDR2 SYGVKD. The CDR3 bases are TGTGCCACGGGGGCCAGCGGGATCCAAGAGACCCAGTACTTC. Its translation is CATGASGIQETQYF.

The chain carries TRBV10-3 and TRBJ1-1, with a tentative D call TRBD1 (5 bases). V lost 0 bases to trimming and J lost 2 bases, with 16 bases between them. Germline CDR1 reads ENHRY; CDR2 reads SYGVKD. The CDR3 contains 17 residues. The CDR3 sequence is CAISESWTPGRNTEAFF. The CDR3 DNA is TGTGCCATCAGTGAGTCGTGGACACCAGGGCGAAACACTGAAGCTTTCTTT.

The chain combines TRBV4-2 with TRBJ1-3; 7 bases map to TRBD1. V shed 8 bases and J 3 bases; nucleotides not matched to a gene: 13. The germline V gene has CDR1 LGHNA and CDR2 YNFKEQ. The CDR3 is 16 residues long. CDR3 bases: TGTGCCAGCGCCCCTACTCCAGGGGGTATTGGAAACACCATATATTTT. Translating it yields CASAPTPGGIGNTIYF.

The rearrangement links TRBV19 to TRBJ1-1; D gene unclear. V was trimmed by 6 bases and J by 5 bases, leaving 10 bases between them. The CDR3 runs 12 residues. Germline V gene lookup returns CDR1 LNHDA and CDR2 SQIVND (reference sequence). Here the CDR3 DNA reads TGTGCCAGTAGCGCGGTTGTTACTGAAGCTTTCTTT. Translating it yields CASSAVVTEAFF.

The chain carries TRBV20-1 and TRBJ2-7; possible D gene TRBD1, 5 bases. Trimming left V 3 bases short and J 8 bases short, with 8 bases between. This CDR3 contains 10 residues. From germline, CDR1 is DFQATT and CDR2 SNEGSKA (reference sequence). The CDR3 DNA follows: TGCAGTGCTAGGTTGGGGCAGCAGTACTTC. This sequence encodes CSARLGQQYF.

This clone was found once. The V gene is TRBV7-7, the J gene TRBJ1-4; D gene unclear. This CDR3 is 14 amino acids long. The germline CDR1 and CDR2 sequences are SSHAT and FNYEAQ (reference sequence). Trimming took 3 bases from V and 1 from J, leaving 6 bases between them. The CDR3 reads CASSLRETNEKLFF. The CDR3 coding sequence is TGTGCCAGCAGCTTGAGAGAAACTAATGAAAAACTGTTTTTT.

This chain connects TRBV11-3 to TRBJ2-4; D remains ambiguous. CDR3 length equals 13 residues. In germline, CDR1 is SGHNT, CDR2 YENEEA. V was clipped by 0 bases and J by 8 bases, with 8 bases between them. CDR3 loop: CASSLDFGHIQYF. The CDR3 DNA sequence: TGTGCCAGCAGCTTAGATTTTGGGCACATTCAGTACTTC.

The V call is TRBV7-6, the J call TRBJ1-4; possibly TRBD1 for D (6 bases). V lost 3 bases, J lost 8 bases, and 10 bases lay in between. The CDR3 runs to 13 residues. In germline, CDR1 is SGHVS, CDR2 FNYEAQ. As DNA, the CDR3 is TGTGCCAGCAGCTTCAGGGGTAGGGAAAAACTGTTTTTT. Translated, it gives CASSFRGREKLFF.

The chain uses TRBV18 and TRBJ1-1, with D unclear. The CDR3 sequence is 15 residues long. CDR1 and CDR2 (germline): KGHSH, LQKENI. The V and J ends lost 3 bases and 1 base respectively, with 12 bases between them. In nucleotides, the CDR3 is TGTGCCAGCTCACCTAGAGTCCGGGAGAACACTGAAGCTTTCTTT. It codes for CASSPRVRENTEAFF.

The V and J genes are TRBV28 and TRBJ2-5, with 12 bases that match TRBD2. This CDR3 is 15 amino acids long. Trimming cost V 5 bases and J 5 bases; bases outside gene matches: 6. Germline V gives CDR1 MDHEN, CDR2 SYDVKM. As DNA, the CDR3 is TGTGCCAGCAGTGTGACTAGCGGGAGTTTTGAGACCCAGTACTTC. This gives the protein CASSVTSGSFETQYF. The whole variable domain, remainder taken from reference TRBV28 and TRBJ2-5, is DVKVTQSSRYLVKRTGEKVFLECVQDMDHENMFWYRQDPGLGLRLIYFSYDVKMKEKGDIPEGYSVSREKKERFSLILESASTNQTSMYLCASSVTSGSFETQYFGPGTRLLVL.

The V and J genes are TRBV13 and TRBJ1-1, with 11 bases lining up with TRBD1. The germline V gene encodes CDR1 PRHDT and CDR2 FYEKMQ (reference sequence). The CDR3 has 16 residues. V gave up 3 bases and J gave up 4 bases; unmatched junction bases: 7. The CDR3 DNA sequence: TGTGCCAGCAGCTTCGGGACAGGGGGTTTTGGCACTGAAGCTTTCTTT. Translating gives CASSFGTGGFGTEAFF.

The V gene is TRBV5-5, the J gene TRBJ2-7; D may be TRBD2 (5 bases). The CDR3 has 15 amino acids. The germline V and J ends were trimmed by 4 bases and 3 bases, with 17 bases remaining between them. Germline V CDR1 and CDR2: SGHKS, YYEKEE (reference sequence). CDR3 in amino acids: CASSPLPGSHYEQYF. DNA of the CDR3: TGTGCCAGCAGCCCTCTCCCGGGGAGTCACTACGAGCAGTACTTC.